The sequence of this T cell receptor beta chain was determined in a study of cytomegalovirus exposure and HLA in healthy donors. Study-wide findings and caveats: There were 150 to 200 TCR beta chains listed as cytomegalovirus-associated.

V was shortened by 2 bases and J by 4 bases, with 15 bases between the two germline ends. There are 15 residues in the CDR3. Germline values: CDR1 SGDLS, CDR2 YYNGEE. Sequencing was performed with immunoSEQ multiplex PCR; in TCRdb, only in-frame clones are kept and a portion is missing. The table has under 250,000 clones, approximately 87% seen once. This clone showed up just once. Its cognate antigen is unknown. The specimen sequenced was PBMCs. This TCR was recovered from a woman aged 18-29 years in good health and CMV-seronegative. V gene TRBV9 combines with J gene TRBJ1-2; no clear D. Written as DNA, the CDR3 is TGTGCCAGCAGCGTCCCCGGAGTCGGTGTCTATGGCTACACCTTC. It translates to CASSVPGVGVYGYTF. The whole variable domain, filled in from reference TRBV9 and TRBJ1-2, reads DSGVTQTPKHLITATGQRVTLRCSPRSGDLSVYWYQQSLDQGLQFLIQYYNGEERAKGNILERFSAQQFPDLHSELNLSSLELGDSALYFCASSVPGVGVYGYTFGSGTRLTVV.